This T cell receptor (beta chain) was identified during a study of blood T cell repertoires in COVID-19. The table came from immunoSEQ multiplex PCR; TCRdb's copy has only in-frame clones and leaves some out. The sample gives 140,000 to 150,000 clones, 80% to 90% of which show up once; around two fifths is in the top ten. The germline V gene encodes CDR1 DFQATT and CDR2 SNEGSKA (reference sequence). The V and J ends lost 3 bases and 0 bases respectively, with 12 bases between them. The CDR3 has 15 amino acids. What was sequenced was peripheral blood. The chain carries TRBV20-1 and TRBJ2-1; the D gene is possibly TRBD2 (6 bases). The TCR originated in a human donor in a cohort sampled during active COVID-19. The CDR3 DNA follows: TGCAGTGCTAGTTCGCGGCGGGGCTCCTACAATGAGCAGTTCTTC. Encoded protein: CSASSRRGSYNEQFF.